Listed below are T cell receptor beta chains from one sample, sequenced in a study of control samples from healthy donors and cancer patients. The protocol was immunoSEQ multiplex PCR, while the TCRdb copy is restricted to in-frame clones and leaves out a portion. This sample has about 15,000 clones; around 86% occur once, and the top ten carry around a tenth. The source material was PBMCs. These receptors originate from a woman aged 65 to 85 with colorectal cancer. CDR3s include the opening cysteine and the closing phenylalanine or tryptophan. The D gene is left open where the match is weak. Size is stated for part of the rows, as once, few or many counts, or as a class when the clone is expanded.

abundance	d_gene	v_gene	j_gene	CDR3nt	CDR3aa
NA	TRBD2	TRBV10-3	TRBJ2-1	TGTGCCACCGTAGCGGGGGGGCGCAATGAGCAGTTCTTC	CATVAGGRNEQFF
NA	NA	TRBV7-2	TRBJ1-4	TGTGCCAGCAGCCCACAGCTGGCGGGTGAAAAACTGTTTTTT	CASSPQLAGEKLFF
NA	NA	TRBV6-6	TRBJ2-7	TGTGCCAGCAGTCCCCCCTGGGGCACAAGCTACGAGCAGTACTTC	CASSPPWGTSYEQYF
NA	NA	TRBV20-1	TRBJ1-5	TGCAGTGCTAGTAGGGGACAAGATTATAGCAATCAGCCCCAGCATTTT	CSASRGQDYSNQPQHF
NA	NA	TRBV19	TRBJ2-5	TGTGCCAGTAGTCCGGCGGCGGGCCCAAAGGGAGAGACCCAGTACTTC	CASSPAAGPKGETQYF
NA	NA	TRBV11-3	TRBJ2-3	TGTGCCAGCAACGACTATTCGGGCAGCACAGATACGCAGTATTTT	CASNDYSGSTDTQYF
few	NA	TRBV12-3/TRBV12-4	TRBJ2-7	TGTGCCAGCAGTTTAGGACTGGGCTACGAGCAGTACTTC	CASSLGLGYEQYF
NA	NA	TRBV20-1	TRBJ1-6	TGCAGTGCTAGTATGAGCTCCTATAATTCACCCCTCCACTTT	CSASMSSYNSPLHF
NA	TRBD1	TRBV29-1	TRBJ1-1	TGCAGCGTTGGGGCAGGGGGCATGAACACTGAAGCTTTCTTT	CSVGAGGMNTEAFF
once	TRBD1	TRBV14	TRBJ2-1	TGTGCCAGCAGCCCGGGACAGGCCTACAATGAGCAGTTCTTC	CASSPGQAYNEQFF
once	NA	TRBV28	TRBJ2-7	TGTGCCAGCAGGGGCCTAGCGGGGGACAGGGGGGCCTACGAGCAGTACTTC	CASRGLAGDRGAYEQYF
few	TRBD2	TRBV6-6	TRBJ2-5	TGTGCCAGCAGCCAGGGGGTAGCGGGAGGACAAGAGACCCAGTACTTC	CASSQGVAGGQETQYF
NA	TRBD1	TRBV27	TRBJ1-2	TGTGCCAGCAGCCCCGGGGGGACAGCAAACTATGGCTACACCTTC	CASSPGGTANYGYTF
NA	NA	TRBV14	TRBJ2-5	TGTGCCAGCAGCCATCTTACGCGTTCTTCGGAGACCCAGTACTTC	CASSHLTRSSETQYF
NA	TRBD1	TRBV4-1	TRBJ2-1	TGCGCCAGCAGCCAAGTCCGGGACAGGATAAATGAGCAGTTCTTC	CASSQVRDRINEQFF
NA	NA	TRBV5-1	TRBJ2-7	TGCGCCAGCAGCTTGGCCGCGGGGTCCTACGAGCAGTACTTC	CASSLAAGSYEQYF
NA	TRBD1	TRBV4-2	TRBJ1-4	TGTGCCAGCAGCCAAGATCGGGACAGGGGGCGGGGTGAAAAACTGTTTTTT	CASSQDRDRGRGEKLFF
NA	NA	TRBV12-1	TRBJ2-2	TGTGCCAGCAGCCCCCTCGGGATCGGGGCGAACACCGGGGAGCTGTTTTTT	CASSPLGIGANTGELFF
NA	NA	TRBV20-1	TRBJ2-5	TGCAGTGCTAGTGGGGGCCGGGAGACCCAGTACTTC	CSASGGRETQYF
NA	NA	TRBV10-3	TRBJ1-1	TGTGCCATCAGTGAACCGGCAACGGAAGCTTTCTTT	CAISEPATEAFF
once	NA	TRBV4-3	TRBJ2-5	TGCGCCAGCAGCCAAGATTTGAGGGTCTCGGAGACCCAGTACTTC	CASSQDLRVSETQYF
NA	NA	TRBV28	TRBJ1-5	TGTGCCAGCAGTTTTCCGGGTTTGGACCTGAGCAATCAGCCCCAGCATTTT	CASSFPGLDLSNQPQHF
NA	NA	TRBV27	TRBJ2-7	TGTGCCAGCAGTTTATCTTGGACGCCGGGGGAGCAGTACTTC	CASSLSWTPGEQYF
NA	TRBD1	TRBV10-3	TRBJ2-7	TGTGCCATCAGAGTCGGACAGGCCAGCTCCTACGAGCAGTACTTC	CAIRVGQASSYEQYF
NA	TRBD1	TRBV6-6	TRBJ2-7	TGTGCCAGCCTCAAGGACAGGGGCGAGCAGTACTTC	CASLKDRGEQYF
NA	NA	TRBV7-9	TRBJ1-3	TGTGCCAGCAGCTTAACCGCGGACTCTGGAAACACCATATATTTT	CASSLTADSGNTIYF
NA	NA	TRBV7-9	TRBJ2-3	TGTGCCAGCAGCTTAGCGGGGGGAGATACGCAGTATTTT	CASSLAGGDTQYF
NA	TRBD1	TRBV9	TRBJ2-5	TGTGCCAGCAGCGTAGGGGGACAGGGGGCTCGGGAGACCCAGTACTTC	CASSVGGQGARETQYF
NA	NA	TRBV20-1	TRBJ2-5	TGCAGTGCTAGTCTGGGACAAAAATCGGAGACCCAGTACTTC	CSASLGQKSETQYF
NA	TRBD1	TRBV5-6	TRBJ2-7	TGTGCCAGCAGCTCGCGGACAGGGAAGGCCTACGAGCAGTACTTC	CASSSRTGKAYEQYF
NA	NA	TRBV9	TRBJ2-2	TGTGCCAGCAGCGTAGGGACAGAGTACACCGGGGAGCTGTTTTTT	CASSVGTEYTGELFF
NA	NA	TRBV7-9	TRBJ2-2	TGTGCCAGCAGGCTCCGGGACCTCGGGGAGCTGTTTTTT	CASRLRDLGELFF
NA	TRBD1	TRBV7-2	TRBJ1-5	TGTGCCAGCAGCTTAGTAGGGGGCAGGTCGGATCAGCCCCAGCATTTT	CASSLVGGRSDQPQHF
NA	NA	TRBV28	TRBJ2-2	TGTGCCAGCAGTCTAGGGGCGGGGAACACCGGGGAGCTGTTTTTT	CASSLGAGNTGELFF
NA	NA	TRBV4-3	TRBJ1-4	TGCGCCAGCAGCCAAGACAGCGCTAATGAAAAACTGTTTTTT	CASSQDSANEKLFF
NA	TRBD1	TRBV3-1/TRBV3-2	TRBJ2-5	TGTGCCAGCAGCCAAGATCCCTTGGACAGGGAGACCCAGTACTTC	CASSQDPLDRETQYF
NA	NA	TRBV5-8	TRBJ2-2	TGTGCCAGCAGCTTGATGGGAGACACCGGGGAGCTGTTTTTT	CASSLMGDTGELFF
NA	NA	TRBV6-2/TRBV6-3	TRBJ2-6	TGTGCCAGCAGTTACGTCTCTGGGGCCAACGTCCTGACTTTC	CASSYVSGANVLTF
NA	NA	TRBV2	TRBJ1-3	TGTGCCAGCAGTGAAAGAGGGCCCCCTGGAAACACCATATATTTT	CASSERGPPGNTIYF
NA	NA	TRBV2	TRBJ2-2	TGTGCCAGCAGTGGGCCCAGGGCGAACACCGGGGAGCTGTTTTTT	CASSGPRANTGELFF
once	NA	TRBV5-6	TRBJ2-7	TGTGCCAGCACCGAAAACGGGGGTAACTCAAAATCGTACTTC	CASTENGGNSKSYF
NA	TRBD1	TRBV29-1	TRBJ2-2	TGCAGCGTTGAATATGGACAGGCATTCACCGGGGAGCTGTTTTTT	CSVEYGQAFTGELFF
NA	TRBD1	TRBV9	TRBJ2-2	TGTGCCAGCAGCGTGACGGACAGGACAGCGAACACCGGGGAGCTGTTTTTT	CASSVTDRTANTGELFF
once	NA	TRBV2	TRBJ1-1	TGTGCCAGCAGTGAAGCTATGGGGCAGTTCGCTGAAGCTTTCTTT	CASSEAMGQFAEAFF
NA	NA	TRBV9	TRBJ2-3	TGTGCCAGCAGCGTAGAGGGGTCCCGTAGGGATACGCAGTATTTT	CASSVEGSRRDTQYF
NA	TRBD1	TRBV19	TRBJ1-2	TGTGCCAGTAGGGACAGGGGGGGGTCGTCTGGCTACACCTTC	CASRDRGGSSGYTF
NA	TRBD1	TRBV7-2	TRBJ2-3	TGTGCCAGCAGCCCGACAGGGTCAGGAGATACGCAGTATTTT	CASSPTGSGDTQYF
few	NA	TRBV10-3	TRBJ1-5	TGTGCCATCAGTGAGTCACCAACAGGGTATAGCAATCAGCCCCAGCATTTT	CAISESPTGYSNQPQHF
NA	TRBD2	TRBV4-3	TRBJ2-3	TGCGCCAGCAGCCAAGAGAAAGCGGGAGTAAATACGCAGTATTTT	CASSQEKAGVNTQYF
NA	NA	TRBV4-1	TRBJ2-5	TGCGCCAGCAGTGTGACTAGAGGGGAGACCCAGTACTTC	CASSVTRGETQYF
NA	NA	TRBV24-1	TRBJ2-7	TGTGCCACCAGTGATTTGCCCGCCGTGGGGGCGAATCCCCAGTCTCACGAGCAGTACTTC	CATSDLPAVGANPQSHEQYF
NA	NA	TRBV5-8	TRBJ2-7	TGTGCCAGCAGCCCGAGGGTGGCCGTCGCCTACGAGCAGTACTTC	CASSPRVAVAYEQYF